What follows are 28 T cell receptor beta chains derived from one specimen sequenced in a study of blood T cell repertoires in COVID-19. Repertoires were generated with immunoSEQ multiplex PCR, while TCRdb's copy carries only in-frame clones and drops some. The sample contains 150,000 to 200,000 clones, 90% to 95% of which appear only once. Sequenced material: peripheral blood. The receptors derive from a woman in her fifties or sixties with acute or convalescent COVID-19.

This clone appeared once. The genes are TRBV28 and TRBJ1-6, with 8 bases lining up with TRBD1. CDR1 is MDHEN and CDR2 is SYDVKM in the germline V gene. This CDR3 region has 16 residues. The junction had 6 bases not matched to a gene; V was cut back by 7 bases and J by 1 base. CDR3 sequence: CASIQGAGSYNSPLHF. CDR3 DNA sequence: TGTGCCAGCATCCAGGGGGCCGGGTCCTATAATTCACCCCTCCACTTT.

The chain uses TRBV5-1 and TRBJ1-2; tentative D call: TRBD1 (5 bases). CDR1 and CDR2 from the germline V gene are SGHRS and YFSETQ. This CDR3 is built from 17 residues. Trimming took 0 bases from V and 0 from J, leaving 15 bases between them. The CDR3 reads CASSLASKGPANYGYTF. The CDR3 nucleotides are TGCGCCAGCAGCTTGGCCTCCAAGGGGCCAGCTAACTATGGCTACACCTTC.

The chain recombines TRBV3-1 (or the pseudogene TRBV3-2) with TRBJ2-1, with TRBD2 identical over 8 bases. This CDR3 spans 13 amino acids. The junction had 9 bases not matched to a gene; V was cut back by 8 bases and J by 9 bases. Germline V lookup: CDR1 LGHDT, CDR2 YNNKEL (reference sequence). Here the CDR3 DNA reads TGTGCCAGCGGCGAGACTAGCGACTTTGAGCAGTTCTTC. Amino acids: CASGETSDFEQFF.

The chain has TRBV28 and TRBJ2-1; a weak D match, TRBD2 (7 bases). V lost 3 bases to trimming and J lost 15 bases, with 15 bases between them. Germline V gene sequence: CDR1 MDHEN, CDR2 SYDVKM. The CDR3 runs 12 residues. In DNA form, the CDR3 reads TGTGCCAGCAGTTTGGCGGAGGGGGGGGTGTTCTTC. As protein: CASSLAEGGVFF.

This clone was detected once. This rearrangement joins TRBV6-5 to TRBJ1-1; the D gene is possibly TRBD1 (5 bases). V was trimmed by 8 bases and J by 1 base, leaving 11 bases between them. CDR1 MNHEY and CDR2 SVGAGI come from the germline V gene. This CDR3 contains 13 residues. The CDR3 is CASYSGANTEAFF. The CDR3 DNA sequence: TGTGCCAGCTACTCTGGGGCGAACACTGAAGCTTTCTTT.

This clone was seen once. The chain joins TRBV19 to TRBJ2-2; weak D call: TRBD1 (5 bases). Trimming took 1 base from V and 5 from J, leaving 8 bases between them. Germline CDR1 LNHDA, CDR2 SQIVND (reference sequence). This CDR3 is 14 amino acids long. The CDR3 region is CASSIGQSTGELFF. CDR3 bases: TGTGCCAGTAGTATAGGACAGAGTACCGGGGAGCTGTTTTTT.

This chain joins TRBV7-2 and TRBJ2-3; tentative D call: TRBD2 (5 bases). The length of the CDR3 is 15 residues. Per germline, CDR1 SGHTA and CDR2 FQGNSA. Trimming removed 2 bases from V and 6 bases from J, with 15 bases in between. CDR3 sequence reads: CASSLIRRGLDTQYF. In nucleotides, the CDR3 is TGTGCCAGCAGCTTAATCCGTCGGGGTTTGGATACGCAGTATTTT.

The chain is built from TRBV28 and TRBJ1-2; D not resolved. Trimming shortened V by 4 bases and J by 7 bases, and 10 bases separated the two germline ends. Germline-derived CDR1 and CDR2 are MDHEN and SYDVKM. The CDR3 has 12 residues. CDR3 nucleotides: TGTGCCAGCAGTTCCGCTAATCGTGGCTACACCTTC. Its translation is CASSSANRGYTF.

V and J are TRBV10-2 and TRBJ2-7, with D uncertain. The CDR3 sequence is 13 residues long. Germline CDR1 reads WSHSY; CDR2 reads SAAADI. The CDR3 DNA sequence: TGCGCTTCATCCGCAGCGAGTTATTACGAGCAGTACTTC. Translation gives CASSAASYYEQYF.

The V and J genes are TRBV4-3 and TRBJ2-7, with D possibly TRBD2 on 5 matching bases. Trimming shortened V by 1 base and J by 4 bases, and 14 bases separated the two germline ends. From germline, CDR1 is LGHNA and CDR2 YSLEER. The CDR3 runs 15 residues. Written as DNA, the CDR3 is TGCGCCAGCAGCCAAGCTTGGCGGACTGTTTACGAGCAGTACTTC. It encodes CASSQAWRTVYEQYF.

V and J are TRBV3-1 (or the pseudogene TRBV3-2) and TRBJ1-5, with D tentatively TRBD1 (5 bases). The germline CDR1 and CDR2 sequences are LGHDT and YNNKEL (reference sequence). Trimming took 0 bases from V and 6 from J, leaving 9 bases between them. The CDR3 is made up of 14 amino acids. The CDR3, as DNA: TGTGCCAGCAGCCAAGACAGGGCCGTTCAGCCCCAGCATTTT. It yields the protein CASSQDRAVQPQHF.

For the CDR3, the DNA is TGTGCCACCCAACGACTAGCGGGCCTCCGGGAGACCCAGTACTTC. It codes for CATQRLAGLRETQYF. The gene calls are TRBV28 and TRBJ2-5, with 10 bases lining up with TRBD2. CDR1 is MDHEN and CDR2 is SYDVKM in the germline V gene. The CDR3 is 15 amino acids. The V and J ends lost 10 bases and 5 bases, in that order; junction bases with no gene match: 13.

The rearrangement links TRBV10-2 to TRBJ1-6; 7 bases fit TRBD1. Germline values: CDR1 WSHSY, CDR2 SAAADI. V gave up 8 bases and J gave up 7 bases; unmatched junction bases: 11. CDR3 length: 15 amino acids. This CDR3 is CASDIGGAGNSPLHF. CDR3 coding DNA: TGCGCCAGCGATATAGGGGGCGCAGGCAATTCACCCCTCCACTTT.

The chain combines TRBV5-4 with TRBJ2-1, with 11 bases aligning to TRBD2. The CDR3 consists of 16 residues. The junction had 9 bases not matched to a gene; V was cut back by 3 bases and J by 7 bases. Germline CDR1 is SGHNT and CDR2 is YYREEE (reference sequence). The CDR3 is CASSSALAGGSNEQFF. The CDR3 DNA reads as TGTGCCAGCAGCTCGGCTCTAGCGGGAGGCAGTAATGAGCAGTTCTTC.

The CDR3 sequence is CASSPLYSNQPQHF. The DNA for the CDR3 is TGTGCCAGCTCACCATTGTATAGCAATCAGCCCCAGCATTTT. This chain links TRBV18 with TRBJ1-5; D gene uncertain. The germline V gene encodes CDR1 KGHSH and CDR2 LQKENI. V dropped 2 bases and J dropped 0 bases, with 5 bases sitting between them. CDR3 length: 14 amino acids.

This chain joins TRBV21-1 and TRBJ2-7; the table's D call of TRBD2 was not tested on the DNA. TRBV21-1 is flagged as a pseudogene. The CDR3 contains 13 residues. In DNA, the CDR3 is TGTGCCAGCAGCCCCCCGGGCTCCTACGAGCAGTACTTC. Amino acid sequence: CASSPPGSYEQYF.

This chain's CDR3 is CASRLAGGQDTQYF. CDR3 DNA: TGTGCCAGCAGGTTAGCGGGAGGGCAAGATACGCAGTATTTT. The J gene is TRBJ2-3, the V gene TRBV28; 11 bases map to TRBD2. The germline gives CDR1 MDHEN, CDR2 SYDVKM. The V and J ends lost 6 bases and 5 bases, in that order; junction bases with no gene match: 4. There are 14 residues in the CDR3.

The J gene is TRBJ2-1, the V gene TRBV28; D not resolved. CDR3 length: 15 amino acids. In germline, CDR1 is MDHEN, CDR2 SYDVKM. The V and J ends lost 5 bases and 1 base respectively, with 12 bases between them. The CDR3 nucleotides are TGTGCCAGCAGTAAAATGGGCCGTTCCTACAATGAGCAGTTCTTC. Amino acids: CASSKMGRSYNEQFF.

This chain connects TRBV13 to TRBJ2-7; D might be TRBD1 (5 bases). V was clipped by 2 bases and J by 1 base, with 18 bases between them. From germline, CDR1 is PRHDT and CDR2 FYEKMQ (reference sequence). CDR3 length: 17 amino acids. The CDR3 nucleotides read TGTGCCAGCAGCTTAAGTTCTGCCCAGGGATTTTCCTACGAGCAGTACTTC. Translating gives CASSLSSAQGFSYEQYF.

The chain is built from TRBV30 and TRBJ1-2, with D unclear. The CDR3 length is 13 residues. V was shortened by 0 bases and J by 5 bases, with 10 bases between the two germline ends. CDR1 and CDR2 (germline): GTSNPN, SVGIG (reference sequence). The CDR3 sequence: CAWSVRAGYGYTF. DNA for the CDR3: TGTGCCTGGAGTGTACGAGCGGGGTATGGCTACACCTTC.

The sample holds many counts of this clone. The chain carries TRBV28 and TRBJ1-6; a possible D gene is TRBD1 (6 bases). V shed 7 bases and J shed 6 bases, with 13 bases lying between them. The CDR3 covers 14 residues. CDR1 is MDHEN and CDR2 is SYDVKM in the germline V gene. This CDR3 reads CASTLVRGNSPLHF. The DNA of the CDR3 is TGTGCCAGCACCCTGGTCAGGGGTAATTCACCCCTCCACTTT.

Comment on this clone: Because the CDR3 is missing its conserved closing phenylalanine or tryptophan, this is likely a read error. J is TRBJ1-2 and V is TRBV12-3 or TRBV12-4; D call uncertain. The length of the CDR3 is 13 residues. V was pared by 4 bases and J by 1 base, with 7 bases between. CDR3 protein: CASSYTDNYGYTL. In DNA form, the CDR3 reads TGTGCCAGCAGTTATACGGATAACTATGGCTACACCCTC.

The rearrangement links TRBV6-1 to TRBJ1-6; 9 bases are a match to TRBD1. Looked up from germline, CDR1 is MNHNS and CDR2 is SASEGT. CDR3 length equals 17 residues. Trimming at V came to 4 bases and at J to 13 bases, leaving 17 bases not matched to a gene. CDR3 residues: CASSGGRPGQGFAPLHF. As DNA, the CDR3 is TGTGCCAGCAGTGGAGGGAGACCGGGACAGGGTTTCGCGCCCCTCCACTTT.

The chain combines TRBV24-1 with TRBJ1-5, with D maybe TRBD1 (5 bases). The CDR3 length is 14 residues. The V end lost 4 bases, the J end lost 4 bases, and 10 bases lay between the germline ends. Germline assignment: CDR1 KGHDR and CDR2 SFDVKD. The DNA of the CDR3 is TGTGCCACCAGTGACCGACAGTCTAATCAGCCCCAGCATTTT. Its protein product is CATSDRQSNQPQHF.

V gene TRBV3-1 (or the pseudogene TRBV3-2) combines with J gene TRBJ2-7; 12 nucleotides agree with TRBD2. Germline V gene sequence: CDR1 LGHDT, CDR2 YNNKEL (reference sequence). V dropped 4 bases and J dropped 2; count of bases not matched to a gene: 6. The CDR3 consists of 16 residues. The DNA for the CDR3 is TGTGCCAGCAGCCGGGCTAGCGGGGGGGAGACCTACGAGCAGTACTTC. The encoded protein is CASSRASGGETYEQYF.

This sequence joins TRBV7-6 and TRBJ1-3; D might be TRBD1 (6 bases). V lost 6 bases and J lost 4, with 10 bases in between. CDR1 is SGHVS, CDR2 FNYEAQ, per germline. The CDR3 loop spans 13 amino acids. The chain's CDR3 is CASSSGEGNTIYF. The CDR3 nucleotides read TGTGCCAGCAGTTCAGGGGAAGGAAACACCATATATTTT.

The V call is TRBV2, the J call TRBJ1-5, with D perhaps matching TRBD1 (5 bases). The CDR3 extends over 15 amino acids. Deletions cut 7 bases from V and 3 bases from J, with 16 bases between. Germline loops: CDR1 SNHLY, CDR2 FYNNEI. The CDR3 sequence: CASKQERGINQPQHF. The CDR3 DNA reads as TGTGCCAGCAAGCAGGAAAGGGGAATCAATCAGCCCCAGCATTTT.

The rearrangement joins TRBV11-1 to TRBJ2-1, with a possible D match to TRBD1 (7 bases). The CDR3 is made up of 13 amino acids. CDR1 SGHAT and CDR2 FQDESV come from the germline V gene (reference sequence). V gave up 4 bases and J gave up 7 bases, with 11 bases separating them. The CDR3 reads CASSWAGGNEQFF. The CDR3 DNA follows: TGTGCCAGCAGCTGGGCAGGGGGGAATGAGCAGTTCTTC.